This TCR beta chain emerged from a study of monozygotic twins with inflammatory bowel disease (dated by TCRdb to between 2017 and 2020). The study in broad terms: The complete study included some 28 monozygotic twin pairs: 19 IBD-discordant Danish pairs and nine German pairs, of which four were IBD-concordant and five were IBD-discordant. Disease-associated traits were sought mainly through comparisons between IBD patients and their genetically identical healthy co-twins within discordant pairs. Each individual had, on average, about 151 000 unique TCRalpha sequences and 181 000 unique TCRbeta sequences available for analysis. Broader findings and caveats from the paper: The results gave no support for a single strong signal or clonotype linked to IBD. Concordant and discordant twins showed no difference in repertoire similarity, possibly because of limited statistical power. Fewer clonotypes were shared with other individuals by IBD patients than by healthy twins, most markedly in patients showing signs of disease activity. The analysis was unable to tell different T cell subtypes apart. Because patients received different immunosuppressive treatments, the repertoires may have picked up extra background noise and variability between individuals. TCRbeta repertoire diversity, by inverse Simpson index, was decreased in IBD patients compared with their healthy co-twins.

Including cysteine and phenylalanine, the CDR3 has 17 amino acids. No DNA is recorded. A remark on this clonotype: It lacks a known antigen.

Library preparation was by 5' RACE. The input for every TCR library was roughly 4,000 ng of total RNA. cDNA was synthesized with SMARTScribe reverse transcriptase in eight separate reactions per sample. During cDNA synthesis, template switching was used to introduce unique molecular identifiers that contained a 6-nucleotide sample barcode. TCRalpha and TCRbeta cDNA was amplified by two nested PCRs of 16 and 9 cycles, with bead purification after each PCR. Before amplification, the cDNA was treated with uracil DNA-glycosylase and purified using the QIAquick PCR purification kit. The second PCR was the step at which Illumina TruSeq-compatible adapters and sample-specific barcodes were added. Library quality and concentration were assessed using TapeStation and Qubit, and about 5 ng of each library was pooled. The pooled libraries were sequenced with 2 x 100 bp reads and custom sequencing primers on an Illumina HiSeq2500 single-index Rapid Run. The study's processing was this. MiGEC version 1.2.6 was used for UMI-based consensus assembly to correct PCR and sequencing errors. MiXCR version 2.1.1 was used for V(D)J alignment, clonotype assembly and CDR3 extraction. Normalisation of gene usage, clonotype sharing and MAIT/NKT TCR abundance was achieved by analysing the top 1000, 10 000 and 20 000 clonotypes per sample. Diversity was computed as the inverse Simpson index with the vegan R package after downsampling to 27 000 UMIs. Paired Mann-Whitney U tests were applied to discordant twin pairs, with Benjamini-Hochberg correction for multiple testing. After TCRdb reprocessed the reads, each CDR3 protein sequence was kept as one row, without DNA. The V and J calls and clone size come from TCRdb's table, not from the authors' own analysis. This specimen's table enumerates some 89,000 distinct CDR3 sequences. Approximately 7.4% of the sample is in the top ten clones.

From each donor, a roughly 2.7 ml peripheral blood sample was collected into PAXgene tubes and stored at -80 degrees C. Without T cell sorting, total RNA was isolated from whole blood using the PAXgene blood miRNA kit on an automated QIAcube. Peripheral blood from monozygotic twin pairs concordant or discordant for inflammatory bowel disease was subjected to deep TCRalpha and TCRbeta repertoire profiling with unique molecular barcoding. Smoking habits were recorded for all twin pairs, and individuals were classified as current, former or never smokers. The chain links TRBV12-3 or TRBV12-4 with TRBJ2-1; TCRdb returns TRBD1, unconfirmable since there is no DNA. The material sequenced was blood. The receptor was isolated from a human donor with ulcerative colitis or Crohn's disease, or a healthy co-twin of an affected twin (not recorded which). The CDR3 loop reads CASSWDRVTVFYNEQFF.